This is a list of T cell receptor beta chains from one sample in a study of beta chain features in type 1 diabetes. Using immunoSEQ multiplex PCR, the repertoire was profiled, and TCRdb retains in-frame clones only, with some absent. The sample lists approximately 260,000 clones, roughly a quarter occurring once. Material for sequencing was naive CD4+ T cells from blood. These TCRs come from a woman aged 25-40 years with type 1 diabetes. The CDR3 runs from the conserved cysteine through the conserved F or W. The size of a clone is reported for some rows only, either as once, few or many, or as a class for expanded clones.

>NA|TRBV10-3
CAISAWTGPQDTGELFF
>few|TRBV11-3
CASSPGRASGRSFF
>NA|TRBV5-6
CASSLLPTDTQYF
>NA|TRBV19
CASSKGSRLSYEQYF
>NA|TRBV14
CASSQTPRGLAGTDTQYF
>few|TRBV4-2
CASSRMTSAITDTQYF
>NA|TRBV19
CASSLGSGSFLLAKNIQYF
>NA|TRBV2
CASRPHLGGYGYTF
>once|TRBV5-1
CASSTLAGPPEAFF
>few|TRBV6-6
CASSRSGPTTGEQYF
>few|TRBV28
CASSTLGLYGYTF
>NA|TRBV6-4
CASSPGTLVGDTQYF
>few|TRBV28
CASRLTGVGGYTF
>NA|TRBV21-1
CASSKEAPSMLPNTEAFF
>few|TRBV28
CASTILGQGNGYTF
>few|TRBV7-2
CASSLVGGLEAFF
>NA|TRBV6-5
CASSYLRGSEAFF
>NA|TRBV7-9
CASTLPPRGYTF
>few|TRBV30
CAWSPVFDRFYYGYTF
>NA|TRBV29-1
CSVATGDEQYF
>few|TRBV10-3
CAISESTRADTQYF
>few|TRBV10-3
CATATGGSTDTQYF
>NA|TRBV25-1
CASSELHRGRDGYTF
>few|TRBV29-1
CSVRYNEQFF
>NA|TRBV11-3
CASKGGTYNEQFF
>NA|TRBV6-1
CASRFEENTEAFF
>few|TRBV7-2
CASSLAADTDTQYF
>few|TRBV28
CASSWDRGPYEQYF
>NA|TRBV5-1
CASSLEAQGLTDEQYF
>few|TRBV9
CASSAGEGEQFF
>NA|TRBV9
CASSVLSDSYNEQFF
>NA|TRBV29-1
CSVGDRDGYGYTF
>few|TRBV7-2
CASSPHTDQPQHF
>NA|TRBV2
CASLVQGAGELFF
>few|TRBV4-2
CASSQDSRGAGNTIYF
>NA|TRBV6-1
CASSEGGRTANNEQFF
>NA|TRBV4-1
CASTQGELYGYTF
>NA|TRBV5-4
CASSLDSLTYNEQFF
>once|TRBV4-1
CASSQDGPGGRYGYTF
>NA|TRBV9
CASSVALDRGRNTEAFF
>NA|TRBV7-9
CASVPTSGQETQYF
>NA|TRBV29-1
CSVAQGATLADEQYF
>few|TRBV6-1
CASSARPNYGYTF
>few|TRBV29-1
CSVVLSSNNQPQHF
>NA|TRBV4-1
CASSQDLQGARPTDTQYF